This is a list of T cell receptor beta chains from one sample in a study of T cell responses to AZD1222 COVID-19 vaccine. Sequencing used immunoSEQ multiplex PCR; TCRdb keeps in-frame clones, though not all of them. This table has about 160,000 clones, roughly 90% appearing once. The input for sequencing was peripheral blood, taken 28 days after the second AZD1222 dose. Source of these receptors: an adult who received the AZD1222 COVID-19 vaccine. The CDR3 runs from the conserved cysteine through the conserved F or W. D genes are given only for firm matches. A clone size is listed for some rows: how often the clone was seen (once, few, many), or a class if it is expanded.

abundance: .
j_gene: TRBJ2-3
v_gene: TRBV30
d_gene: .
CDR3nt: TGTGCCTGGAGTAACTTACAGGGAATGTCAGATACGCAGTATTTT
CDR3aa: CAWSNLQGMSDTQYF

abundance: few
j_gene: TRBJ2-2
v_gene: TRBV14
d_gene: TRBD1
CDR3nt: TGTGCCAGCAGCCAGGAGACAGGGGTCGTTGGGGAGCTGTTTTTT
CDR3aa: CASSQETGVVGELFF

abundance: .
j_gene: TRBJ2-2
v_gene: TRBV10-3
d_gene: .
CDR3nt: TGTGCCATCAGTGACGGGGCCTCGGGCACCGGGGAGCTGTTTTTT
CDR3aa: CAISDGASGTGELFF

abundance: .
j_gene: TRBJ1-6
v_gene: TRBV6-5
d_gene: TRBD1
CDR3nt: TGTGCCAGCACCGAGACAGGGGGCGTTGGTTCACCCCTCCACTTT
CDR3aa: CASTETGGVGSPLHF

abundance: .
j_gene: TRBJ1-1
v_gene: TRBV2
d_gene: TRBD1
CDR3nt: TGTGCCAGCAGCCTCGGACAGGTTAACACTGAAGCTTTCTTT
CDR3aa: CASSLGQVNTEAFF

abundance: .
j_gene: TRBJ1-1
v_gene: TRBV29-1
d_gene: .
CDR3nt: TGCAGCGTTGAAGGGGGGAACACTGAAGCTTTCTTT
CDR3aa: CSVEGGNTEAFF

abundance: once
j_gene: TRBJ1-2
v_gene: TRBV11-2
d_gene: .
CDR3nt: TGTGCCAGCAGCTTAGATCTCCGTACCGATTATGGCTACACCTTC
CDR3aa: CASSLDLRTDYGYTF

abundance: .
j_gene: TRBJ2-2
v_gene: TRBV21-1
d_gene: .
CDR3nt: TGTGCCAGCATCCGGGGGCGCCGGGGGGAGCTGTTTTTT
CDR3aa: CASIRGRRGELFF

abundance: .
j_gene: TRBJ2-3
v_gene: TRBV29-1
d_gene: .
CDR3nt: TGCAGCGTTGAAAGTTCTAGCGAAACAAGCACAGATACGCAGTATTTT
CDR3aa: CSVESSSETSTDTQYF

abundance: few
j_gene: TRBJ1-1
v_gene: TRBV5-1
d_gene: .
CDR3nt: TGCGCCAGCAGCTTGAAGAACACTGAAGCTTTCTTT
CDR3aa: CASSLKNTEAFF

abundance: .
j_gene: TRBJ2-5
v_gene: TRBV7-9
d_gene: .
CDR3nt: TGTGCCAGCAGCGTCAGAAGGGGCGTGGGAGAGACCCAGTACTTC
CDR3aa: CASSVRRGVGETQYF

abundance: .
j_gene: TRBJ2-2
v_gene: TRBV29-1
d_gene: TRBD2
CDR3nt: TGCAGCGTTGGGGACGGGAGGGACACCGGGGAGCTGTTTTTT
CDR3aa: CSVGDGRDTGELFF

abundance: .
j_gene: TRBJ2-3
v_gene: TRBV30
d_gene: TRBD2
CDR3nt: TGTGCCTGGAAGGTGCGGGAGAGGGAGACAGATACGCAGTATTTT
CDR3aa: CAWKVRERETDTQYF

abundance: .
j_gene: TRBJ2-3
v_gene: TRBV5-1
d_gene: TRBD1
CDR3nt: TGCGCCAGCAGCTTGGCTGTAGGGGGCATGAGCACAGATACGCAGTATTTT
CDR3aa: CASSLAVGGMSTDTQYF

abundance: few
j_gene: TRBJ1-5
v_gene: TRBV28
d_gene: .
CDR3nt: TGTGCCAGCAGTTTAAGGGGATATGGTCAGCCCCAGCATTTT
CDR3aa: CASSLRGYGQPQHF

abundance: .
j_gene: TRBJ2-1
v_gene: TRBV7-6
d_gene: TRBD1
CDR3nt: TGTGCCAGCAGCGACGGACAGGGGGCCGGGAACAATGAGCAGTTCTTC
CDR3aa: CASSDGQGAGNNEQFF

abundance: .
j_gene: TRBJ2-7
v_gene: TRBV7-9
d_gene: TRBD1
CDR3nt: TGTGCCAGCAGCTCGACAGGGGAGAGCCACGAGCAGTACTTC
CDR3aa: CASSSTGESHEQYF

abundance: .
j_gene: TRBJ1-4
v_gene: TRBV18
d_gene: .
CDR3nt: TGTGCCAGCTTCGGACTTACTAATGAAAAACTGTTTTTT
CDR3aa: CASFGLTNEKLFF

abundance: .
j_gene: TRBJ1-1
v_gene: TRBV7-7
d_gene: .
CDR3nt: TGTGCCAGCAGCCCCATGACAGGTTCCAGGAACACTGAAGCTTTCTTT
CDR3aa: CASSPMTGSRNTEAFF

abundance: .
j_gene: TRBJ1-5
v_gene: TRBV6-5
d_gene: .
CDR3nt: TGTGCCAGCAGGAAGGGAATGGGGGGCAATCAGCCCCAGCATTTT
CDR3aa: CASRKGMGGNQPQHF

abundance: .
j_gene: TRBJ2-7
v_gene: TRBV27
d_gene: TRBD1
CDR3nt: TGTGCCAGCAGTTTATCGAAGGGACAGGGTGGGGAGCAGTACTTC
CDR3aa: CASSLSKGQGGEQYF

abundance: .
j_gene: TRBJ1-2
v_gene: TRBV11-2
d_gene: .
CDR3nt: TGTGCCGCAGGACACTCCTATGGCTACACCTTC
CDR3aa: CAAGHSYGYTF

abundance: .
j_gene: TRBJ2-3
v_gene: TRBV24-1
d_gene: TRBD2
CDR3nt: TGTGCCACCAGTGCCCCACTAGCGGGAGTAATGGCAGATACGCAGTATTTT
CDR3aa: CATSAPLAGVMADTQYF

abundance: .
j_gene: TRBJ2-7
v_gene: TRBV23-1
d_gene: TRBD2
CDR3nt: TGCGCCAGCAGTCAATCTTGGACTAGCGGGAAAAAAACCTACGAGCAGTACTTC
CDR3aa: CASSQSWTSGKKTYEQYF

abundance: .
j_gene: TRBJ2-3
v_gene: TRBV5-1
d_gene: .
CDR3nt: TGCGCCAGCACCCCCCCCCGCACAGATACGCAGTATTTT
CDR3aa: CASTPPRTDTQYF

abundance: once
j_gene: TRBJ2-5
v_gene: TRBV18
d_gene: .
CDR3nt: TGTGCCAGCGTTATTGGAGGGCAAGAGACCCAGTACTTC
CDR3aa: CASVIGGQETQYF

abundance: .
j_gene: TRBJ1-4
v_gene: TRBV18
d_gene: .
CDR3nt: TGTGCCAGCTCACTCGGGGCTGAAAAACTGTTTTTT
CDR3aa: CASSLGAEKLFF

abundance: .
j_gene: TRBJ2-5
v_gene: TRBV19
d_gene: .
CDR3nt: TGTGCCAGTAGTACGCTTCCCGGGACCTTACAAGAGACCCAGTACTTC
CDR3aa: CASSTLPGTLQETQYF

abundance: .
j_gene: TRBJ1-1
v_gene: TRBV5-5
d_gene: TRBD1
CDR3nt: TGTGCCAGCAGCGCCAGGGACAGCTGGAACACTGAAGCTTTCTTT
CDR3aa: CASSARDSWNTEAFF

abundance: .
j_gene: TRBJ2-7
v_gene: TRBV6-1
d_gene: .
CDR3nt: TGTGCCAGCAGTGATACGCTAATCGGTCCATACGAGCAGTACTTC
CDR3aa: CASSDTLIGPYEQYF

abundance: .
j_gene: TRBJ1-4
v_gene: TRBV6-5
d_gene: .
CDR3nt: TGTGCCAGCAGTCTTGAAGGGGGTATATTAGAAAAACTGTTTTTT
CDR3aa: CASSLEGGILEKLFF

abundance: .
j_gene: TRBJ2-7
v_gene: TRBV19
d_gene: .
CDR3nt: TGTGCCACCTCCGGGCCCTCCTACGAGCAGTACTTC
CDR3aa: CATSGPSYEQYF

abundance: .
j_gene: TRBJ1-2
v_gene: TRBV28
d_gene: .
CDR3nt: TGTGCCAGCAGTTTATTCGGGGGCTATGGCTACACCTTC
CDR3aa: CASSLFGGYGYTF

abundance: .
j_gene: TRBJ2-1
v_gene: TRBV7-9
d_gene: .
CDR3nt: TGTGCCAGCAGCTTGGAGGGGGGAAAGTCCTACAATGAGCAGTTCTTC
CDR3aa: CASSLEGGKSYNEQFF

abundance: .
j_gene: TRBJ2-2
v_gene: TRBV5-4
d_gene: .
CDR3nt: TGTGCCAGCTCGGCAAACACCGGGGAGCTGTTTTTT
CDR3aa: CASSANTGELFF

abundance: .
j_gene: TRBJ2-7
v_gene: TRBV4-2
d_gene: TRBD2
CDR3nt: TGTGCCAGCAGCCAAGAACGAGGACTAGCGGGACTCGAGCAGTACTTC
CDR3aa: CASSQERGLAGLEQYF

abundance: .
j_gene: TRBJ1-5
v_gene: TRBV19
d_gene: TRBD1
CDR3nt: TGTGCCAGTAGCACGGGACAGGGGCGTTGGCAGCCCCAGCATTTT
CDR3aa: CASSTGQGRWQPQHF

abundance: .
j_gene: TRBJ1-1
v_gene: TRBV6-5
d_gene: TRBD1
CDR3nt: TGTGCCAGCAGTAGCCAGGGGGGGACTGAAGCTTTCTTT
CDR3aa: CASSSQGGTEAFF

abundance: once
j_gene: TRBJ1-5
v_gene: TRBV7-6
d_gene: TRBD1
CDR3nt: TGTGCCAGCAGCTGGGGGGACAGAGATCAGCCCCAGCATTTT
CDR3aa: CASSWGDRDQPQHF

abundance: .
j_gene: TRBJ2-1
v_gene: TRBV18
d_gene: TRBD2
CDR3nt: TGTGCCAGCTCACCAGGGACTAGCGGGGGGGGCCAGTTCTTC
CDR3aa: CASSPGTSGGGQFF

abundance: .
j_gene: TRBJ1-1
v_gene: TRBV27
d_gene: TRBD1
CDR3nt: TGTGCCAGCAGTTTAGGGACAGGGGTTCTGAACACTGAAGCTTTCTTT
CDR3aa: CASSLGTGVLNTEAFF

abundance: .
j_gene: TRBJ1-5
v_gene: TRBV5-8
d_gene: .
CDR3nt: TGTGCCAGCAGCCCCGGCAGGGCCAATCAGCCCCAGCATTTT
CDR3aa: CASSPGRANQPQHF

abundance: .
j_gene: TRBJ2-7
v_gene: TRBV5-1
d_gene: TRBD1
CDR3nt: TGCGCCAGCAGCCTGGACCGGGACAGGCTAACCTACGAGCAGTACTTC
CDR3aa: CASSLDRDRLTYEQYF

abundance: .
j_gene: TRBJ2-2
v_gene: TRBV10-2
d_gene: TRBD2
CDR3nt: TGCGCCAGCAGTGTTGGGAGCGGGAGCAAGAACACCGGGGAGCTGTTTTTT
CDR3aa: CASSVGSGSKNTGELFF

abundance: .
j_gene: TRBJ1-1
v_gene: TRBV5-1
d_gene: .
CDR3nt: TGCGCCAGCAGCTCCGAGTTTGAAGCTTTCTTT
CDR3aa: CASSSEFEAFF